This T cell receptor beta chain was sequenced during a study of beta chain features in type 1 diabetes. Reverse transcribing all isolated RNA meant expressed TCRB transcripts were sequenced. Profiling relied on immunoSEQ multiplex PCR, and the TCRdb table lists in-frame clones only, not all of them. The sample lists fewer than 200,000 clones; around 8% were seen once. Germline V gives CDR1 MNHEY, CDR2 SMNVEV (reference sequence). This CDR3 region has 14 residues. V was clipped by 2 bases and J by 5 bases, with 10 bases between them. At least ten counts were recorded for this clone. This chain connects TRBV27 to TRBJ2-1, with D perhaps TRBD2 (6 bases). Sequencing was done on a sample of central memory CD4+ T cells from blood. The receptor was isolated from a man younger than 35 in good health. CDR3 protein: CASSLSRGDNEQFF. The CDR3 DNA sequence: TGTGCCAGCAGTTTAAGTCGCGGGGACAATGAGCAGTTCTTC.